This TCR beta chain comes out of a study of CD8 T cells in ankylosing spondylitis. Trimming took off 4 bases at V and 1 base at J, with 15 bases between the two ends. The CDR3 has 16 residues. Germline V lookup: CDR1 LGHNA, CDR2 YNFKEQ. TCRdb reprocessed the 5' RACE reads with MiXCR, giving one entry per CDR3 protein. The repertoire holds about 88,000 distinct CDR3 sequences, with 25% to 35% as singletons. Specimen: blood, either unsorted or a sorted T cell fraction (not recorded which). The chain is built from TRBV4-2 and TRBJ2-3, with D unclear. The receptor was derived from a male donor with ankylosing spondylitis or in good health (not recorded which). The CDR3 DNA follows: TGTGCCAGCAGCCCCGTTGGGGTCGCAGGCACAGATACGCAGTATTTT. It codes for CASSPVGVAGTDTQYF.